This TCR beta chain emerged from a study of T cell responses to AZD1222 COVID-19 vaccine. Sequenced by immunoSEQ multiplex PCR; TCRdb stores in-frame clones only, minus some. The table shows over 100,000 clones, with roughly nine tenths occurring only once. The CDR3 has 15 residues. CDR1 is SNHLY and CDR2 is FYNNEI in the germline V gene. Trimming left V 8 bases short and J 6 bases short, with 17 bases between. V and J are TRBV2 and TRBJ1-6; D may be TRBD1 (6 bases). The sequence was collected from an adult in good health. Sequencing was performed on peripheral blood, taken on day 0 of AZD1222 vaccination. CDR3: CASASQGGGNSPLHF. Here the CDR3 DNA reads TGTGCCAGCGCATCACAGGGAGGCGGTAATTCACCCCTCCACTTT. Full variable domain (rest looked up from reference TRBV2 and TRBJ1-6): EPEVTQTPSHQVTQMGQEVILRCVPISNHLYFYWYRQILGQKVEFLVSFYNNEISEKSEIFDDQFSVERPDGSNFTLKIRSTKLEDSAMYFCASASQGGGNSPLHFGNGTRLTVT.